Described below is a single T cell receptor beta chain sequence and its context. One end of the junction is discordant with germline, which a read error may explain. This record comes from a study of blood T cell repertoires in COVID-19. The CDR3 runs to 12 residues. From germline, CDR1 is LGHDT and CDR2 YNNKEL (reference sequence). Sequencing was performed with immunoSEQ multiplex PCR; in TCRdb, only in-frame clones are kept and a portion is missing. The data contain some 300,000 clones, just under 90% of them singletons. This sequence joins TRBV3-1 (or the pseudogene TRBV3-2) and TRBJ2-7; 10 bases align to TRBD1. The sequenced sample was peripheral blood. The origin of this receptor is a woman in her forties or fifties with COVID-19, enrolled during active disease. CDR3 bases: TGTGCCAGCAGCCAAGCCCGCGGGACAGGGGTCTTC. It codes for CASSQARGTGVF.